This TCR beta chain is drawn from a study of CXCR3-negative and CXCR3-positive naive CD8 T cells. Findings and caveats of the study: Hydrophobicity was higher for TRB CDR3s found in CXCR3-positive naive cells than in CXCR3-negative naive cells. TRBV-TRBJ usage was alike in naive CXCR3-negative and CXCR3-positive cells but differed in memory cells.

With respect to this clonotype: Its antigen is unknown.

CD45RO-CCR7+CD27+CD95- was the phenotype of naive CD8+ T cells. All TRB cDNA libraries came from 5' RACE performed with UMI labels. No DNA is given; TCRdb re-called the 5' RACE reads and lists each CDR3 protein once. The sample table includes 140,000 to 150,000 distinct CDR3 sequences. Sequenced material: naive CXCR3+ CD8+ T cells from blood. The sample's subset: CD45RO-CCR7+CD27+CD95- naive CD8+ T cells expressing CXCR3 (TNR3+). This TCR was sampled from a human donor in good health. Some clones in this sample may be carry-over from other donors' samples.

The CDR3 here is CASSLAATHITYNEQFF. The rearrangement links TRBV5-6 to TRBJ2-1. The CDR3 covers 17 residues. Germline V CDR1 and CDR2: SGHDT, YYEEEE.